Below, one TCR beta chain is given with its context. The data stem from a study of monozygotic twins with inflammatory bowel disease. CDR3 size: 15 residues. Germline V CDR1 and CDR2: SGHKS, YYEKEE (reference sequence). TCRdb re-called the 5' RACE reads and gives one entry per CDR3 protein, without DNA. Its table lists approximately 120,000 distinct CDR3 sequences. The V gene is TRBV5-5, the J gene TRBJ1-5; TCRdb's D call of TRBD1 is untestable without DNA. This TCR derives from a human donor with ulcerative colitis or Crohn's disease, or a healthy co-twin of an affected twin (not recorded which). Source material: blood. The CDR3: CASSLMGQGYQPQHF.